The 5 T cell receptor beta chains given below trace back to one sample, sequenced in a study of graft-versus-host responses after intestinal transplantation. Produced via immunoSEQ multiplex PCR; TCRdb's table is partial and in-frame only. The data show about 36,000 clones, with roughly 94% seen just once and 0.2% to 0.25% held by the top ten. No antigens are known for them. The material sequenced was unstimulated CD4+ T cells sorted from spleen or lymph node cells, taken before transplant. These receptors all stem from a human donor who was the organ donor for an intestinal transplant.

This clone is a singleton in its sample. The gene calls are TRBV4-2 and TRBJ2-2, with a possible D match to TRBD2 (5 bases). The CDR3 runs to 14 residues. The V and J ends lost 3 bases and 7 bases respectively, with 12 bases between them. From germline, CDR1 is LGHNA and CDR2 YNFKEQ. This CDR3 is CASSHGERSGELFF. DNA for the CDR3: TGTGCCAGCAGCCATGGGGAGAGGAGCGGGGAGCTGTTTTTT.

The rearrangement links TRBV2 to TRBJ2-2; 8 nucleotides match TRBD1. With 6 bases clipped from V and 4 bases from J, the junction kept 4 bases outside the gene matches. Germline V gene data show CDR1 as SNHLY and CDR2 as FYNNEI. This CDR3 comprises 14 residues. CDR3 in amino acids: CASRPRGRTGELFF. CDR3 bases: TGTGCCAGCAGACCCAGGGGGCGCACCGGGGAGCTGTTTTTT.

The gene calls are TRBV7-9 and TRBJ2-5; the D gene is possibly TRBD2 (6 bases). CDR1 and CDR2 from the germline V gene are SEHNR and FQNEAQ (reference sequence). CDR3 size: 16 residues. With 6 bases removed from V and 0 bases from J, the gap between germline ends came to 17 bases. CDR3 in DNA: TGTGCCAGCAGTGTAGGGGTGTCGGGGGACCAAGAGACCCAGTACTTC. It yields the protein CASSVGVSGDQETQYF.

J is TRBJ1-3 and V is TRBV2, with D unresolved. Germline CDR1 reads SNHLY; CDR2 reads FYNNEI. This CDR3 comprises 14 residues. Trimming stripped 2 bases from V and 5 bases from J, with 10 bases between. CDR3 amino acids: CASSETAWRNTIYF. Here the CDR3 DNA reads TGTGCCAGCAGTGAAACAGCCTGGAGAAACACCATATATTTT.

The chain links TRBV5-1 to TRBJ2-5, with D perhaps TRBD2 (7 bases). The CDR3 loop spans 14 amino acids. V gave up 3 bases and J gave up 2 bases, with 11 bases separating them. Germline assignment: CDR1 SGHRS and CDR2 YFSETQ. CDR3: CASSSRGGQETQYF. The CDR3 nucleotides read TGCGCCAGCAGCTCCAGGGGAGGGCAAGAGACCCAGTACTTC.